This entry lists 2 T cell receptor beta chains sequenced from one sample in a study of T cells in Graves' hyperthyroidism and ophthalmopathy. Researchers took RNA transcripts and amplified the TCR beta CDR3 regions from them. The HTBI primer set served for first-round RT-PCR of the TCR CDR3. TCRdb fed the multiplex PCR reads into MiXCR, producing one record per CDR3 protein. The data hold about 52,000 distinct CDR3 sequences, with about half observed a single time. The material sequenced was blood. These receptors were obtained from a woman aged 50 to 60 with Graves' ophthalmopathy.

The rearrangement uses TRBV19 and TRBJ2-7; D is perhaps TRBD1 (6 bases). V dropped 3 bases and J dropped 2 bases, with 11 bases sitting between them. The germline V gene has CDR1 LNHDA and CDR2 SQIVND (reference sequence). The CDR3 length is 14 residues. CDR3 in DNA: TGTGCCAGTAGTATCTCGACAGGACCCTACGAGCAGTACTTC. This sequence encodes CASSISTGPYEQYF. The whole variable domain, filled in from reference TRBV19 and TRBJ2-7, reads DGGITQSPKYLFRKEGQNVTLSCEQNLNHDAMYWYRQDPGQGLRLIYYSQIVNDFQKGDIAEGYSVSREKKESFPLTVTSAQKNPTAFYLCASSISTGPYEQYFGPGTRLTVT.

The gene calls are TRBV6-5 and TRBJ1-2; TRBD1 matches 8 bases. The CDR3 covers 15 residues. J gave up 4 bases and V 5 bases, and 9 bases lay outside the gene matches. The germline gives CDR1 MNHEY, CDR2 SVGAGI. This CDR3 is CASSTTGTGTYGYTF. For the CDR3, the DNA is TGTGCCAGCAGTACAACCGGGACAGGTACCTATGGCTACACCTTC.